This T cell receptor (beta chain) was sequenced during a study of T-cell reconstitution after alpha-beta-depleted transplantation in children. This clonotype was detected only a few times. The CDR3 has 15 residues. Germline V gene lookup returns CDR1 WSHSY and CDR2 SAAADI. V was trimmed by 8 bases and J by 0 bases, leaving 17 bases between them. The library targeted TCRbeta and was prepared with unique molecular identifiers. TCRdb passed the PCR reads through MiXCR, listing each CDR3 protein once. Among hundreds of thousands of distinct CDR3 sequences, roughly a tenth were seen once, and the ten largest hold 3.5% to 5%.

This specimen was PBMCs from the stem cell graft donor, taken from the stem cell graft. The chain is built from TRBV10-2 and TRBJ2-7; the D gene is possibly TRBD1 (6 bases). The sequence came from a human donor who donated a stem cell graft to a child with acute myeloid leukemia. CDR3 sequence reads: CASSPWGLSSYEQYF. Here the CDR3 DNA reads TGCGCCAGCTCCCCGTGGGGGCTCTCCTCCTACGAGCAGTACTTC.